A selection of T cell receptor beta chains follows, all from one sample in a study of shared clonotypes between healthy human individuals. Generated by immunoSEQ multiplex PCR, the TCRdb table keeps only in-frame clones and is missing some. The sample holds 500,000 to 650,000 clones, just over 75% seen once. The source material was PBMCs. The receptors stem from a woman aged 40 to 50 in good health. Some clones in this sample may be carry-over from other donors' samples. Each CDR3 is given with its conserved first and last residue. The D gene is left open where the match is weak. Not all rows give a size; the values are once, few, many and, for expanded clones, a class.

CDR3 protein: CASSLTASNQPQHF
CDR3 DNA: TGTGCCAGCAGCTTAACAGCTAGCAATCAGCCCCAGCATTTT
clone size: NA
J gene: TRBJ1-5
D gene: NA
V gene: TRBV7-3

CDR3 protein: CASSLGLASGELFF
CDR3 DNA: TGTGCCAGCAGTCTCGGACTAGCCTCCGGGGAGCTGTTTTTT
clone size: many
J gene: TRBJ2-2
D gene: TRBD2
V gene: TRBV6-4

CDR3 protein: CASSESHEQYF
CDR3 DNA: TGTGCCAGCAGTGAAAGCCACGAGCAGTACTTC
clone size: NA
J gene: TRBJ2-7
D gene: NA
V gene: TRBV2

CDR3 protein: CARLRPPVRAGELFF
CDR3 DNA: TGTGCTAGACTTCGTCCTCCGGTTCGCGCCGGGGAGCTATTTTTT
clone size: NA
J gene: TRBJ2-2
D gene: NA
V gene: TRBV11-1

CDR3 protein: CASRPDRNTEAFF
CDR3 DNA: TGCGCCAGCAGACCAGACAGGAACACTGAAGCTTTCTTT
clone size: NA
J gene: TRBJ1-1
D gene: NA
V gene: TRBV10-1

CDR3 protein: CASSINSLYYGYTF
CDR3 DNA: TGTGCCAGCAGCATAAATTCCCTCTACTATGGCTACACCTTC
clone size: NA
J gene: TRBJ1-2
D gene: NA
V gene: TRBV7-8

CDR3 protein: CASSVGTGGLAGYEQYF
CDR3 DNA: TGTGCCAGCAGCGTCGGGACAGGGGGACTAGCGGGCTACGAGCAGTACTTC
clone size: NA
J gene: TRBJ2-7
D gene: NA
V gene: TRBV7-2

CDR3 protein: CASRDGQVSNQPQHF
CDR3 DNA: TGTGCCAGCCGAGACGGACAGGTTAGCAATCAGCCCCAGCATTTT
clone size: NA
J gene: TRBJ1-5
D gene: TRBD1
V gene: TRBV2

CDR3 protein: CASRLALEGGLTDTQYF
CDR3 DNA: TGTGCAAGTCGCTTAGCGCTGGAAGGGGGCTTAACAGATACGCAGTATTTT
clone size: NA
J gene: TRBJ2-3
D gene: NA
V gene: TRBV12-2

CDR3 protein: CASSGGSGRTHEQYF
CDR3 DNA: TGCGCCAGCAGTGGCGGTAGCGGGAGGACCCACGAGCAGTACTTC
clone size: NA
J gene: TRBJ2-7
D gene: TRBD2
V gene: TRBV10-1

CDR3 protein: CASSKPPGEQYF
CDR3 DNA: TGTGCCAGTAGTAAACCCCCGGGGGAGCAGTACTTC
clone size: NA
J gene: TRBJ2-7
D gene: NA
V gene: TRBV19

CDR3 protein: CASSLSVISYNEQFF
CDR3 DNA: TGCGCCAGCAGCTTGTCGGTAATCTCCTACAATGAGCAGTTCTTC
clone size: NA
J gene: TRBJ2-1
D gene: NA
V gene: TRBV5-1

CDR3 protein: CASSLNRDGLTEAFF
CDR3 DNA: TGTGCCAGCAGTCTTAACCGGGACGGTTTAACTGAAGCTTTCTTT
clone size: few
J gene: TRBJ1-1
D gene: NA
V gene: TRBV6-5

CDR3 protein: CASRGGSGNSYEQYF
CDR3 DNA: TGTGCCAGCAGGGGGGGTAGCGGGAACTCCTACGAGCAGTACTTC
clone size: NA
J gene: TRBJ2-7
D gene: TRBD2
V gene: TRBV2

CDR3 protein: CSVQPGTGNTEAFF
CDR3 DNA: TGCAGCGTTCAACCCGGGACGGGTAACACTGAAGCTTTCTTT
clone size: few
J gene: TRBJ1-1
D gene: NA
V gene: TRBV29-1

CDR3 protein: CSASGRANTGELFF
CDR3 DNA: TGCAGCGCAAGCGGGAGGGCCAACACCGGGGAGCTGTTTTTT
clone size: NA
J gene: TRBJ2-2
D gene: TRBD2
V gene: TRBV29-1

CDR3 protein: CASSFTGYTDTQYF
CDR3 DNA: TGTGCCAGCAGCTTTACGGGATACACAGATACGCAGTATTTT
clone size: once
J gene: TRBJ2-3
D gene: NA
V gene: TRBV5-6

CDR3 protein: CASSKWDMNTEAFF
CDR3 DNA: TGTGCCAGTAGTAAATGGGACATGAACACTGAAGCTTTCTTT
clone size: NA
J gene: TRBJ1-1
D gene: NA
V gene: TRBV19

CDR3 protein: CASGGGTSSGANVLTF
CDR3 DNA: TGCGCCAGCGGGGGAGGCACTTCCTCTGGGGCCAACGTCCTGACTTTC
clone size: NA
J gene: TRBJ2-6
D gene: NA
V gene: TRBV5-1

CDR3 protein: CASSQDWKDSNQPQHF
CDR3 DNA: TGTGCCAGCAGCCAAGATTGGAAGGATAGCAATCAGCCCCAGCATTTT
clone size: NA
J gene: TRBJ1-5
D gene: NA
V gene: TRBV4-2

CDR3 protein: CASSLGDTSGSADTQYF
CDR3 DNA: TGTGCCAGCAGCTTAGGGGATACTAGCGGGAGCGCAGATACGCAGTATTTT
clone size: NA
J gene: TRBJ2-3
D gene: TRBD2
V gene: TRBV7-9

CDR3 protein: CASSLGQGARQPQHF
CDR3 DNA: TGTGCCAGCAGCTTGGGACAGGGGGCTCGACAGCCCCAGCATTTT
clone size: NA
J gene: TRBJ1-5
D gene: TRBD1
V gene: TRBV7-6

CDR3 protein: CASSLGGSEAFF
CDR3 DNA: TGTGCCAGCAGTTTGGGGGGGAGTGAAGCTTTCTTT
clone size: NA
J gene: TRBJ1-1
D gene: NA
V gene: TRBV27

CDR3 protein: CASSVGLLRDPYNEQFF
CDR3 DNA: TGTGCCAGCAGCGTAGGACTCCTCCGGGACCCCTACAATGAGCAGTTCTTC
clone size: NA
J gene: TRBJ2-1
D gene: NA
V gene: TRBV9

CDR3 protein: CASSRTGLHETQYF
CDR3 DNA: TGTGCCAGCAGCCGGACAGGGCTCCACGAGACCCAGTACTTC
clone size: NA
J gene: TRBJ2-5
D gene: TRBD1
V gene: TRBV6-5

CDR3 protein: CATSRDLAVDEQYF
CDR3 DNA: TGTGCCACCAGCAGAGATTTGGCGGTGGACGAGCAGTACTTC
clone size: NA
J gene: TRBJ2-7
D gene: NA
V gene: TRBV15

CDR3 protein: CASSQPGQGKIYEQYF
CDR3 DNA: TGCGCCAGCAGCCAACCGGGGCAGGGGAAGATCTACGAGCAGTACTTC
clone size: NA
J gene: TRBJ2-7
D gene: NA
V gene: TRBV4-1

CDR3 protein: CAWSVLGPRETQYF
CDR3 DNA: TGTGCCTGGAGTGTACTGGGGCCTCGGGAGACCCAGTACTTC
clone size: NA
J gene: TRBJ2-5
D gene: NA
V gene: TRBV30